The 16 T cell receptor beta chains in this list originate from one sample, sequenced in a study of shared clonotypes between healthy human individuals. Profiling relied on immunoSEQ multiplex PCR, and the TCRdb table lists in-frame clones only, not all of them. Found here are 330,000 or so clones, around 79% of them singletons; the top ten hold around 9.3%. The source material was memory CD4+ T cells sorted from blood. The subset denotes: CD45RA-negative fraction. The receptors were sampled from a man under 40 in good health.

The V call is TRBV5-1, the J call TRBJ2-5, with D possibly being TRBD1 or TRBD2 (5 bases each). Germline V CDR1 and CDR2: SGHRS, YFSETQ. The CDR3 has 14 amino acids. Trimming took off 4 bases at V and 1 base at J, with 11 bases between the two ends. The CDR3 DNA reads as TGCGCCAGCAGCCGGGGTGGGGGCCAAGAGACCCAGTACTTC. This translates into CASSRGGGQETQYF.

The chain uses TRBV7-2 and TRBJ1-4, with 9 bases fitting TRBD1. The trim removed 5 bases at V and 10 bases at J, leaving 8 bases unmatched. This CDR3 has 14 residues. Germline CDR1 SGHTA, CDR2 FQGNSA. The CDR3 DNA follows: TGTGCCAGCAGCCCTGACAGGGGGACCCGAAAACTGTTTTTT. This translates into CASSPDRGTRKLFF.

This chain links TRBV18 with TRBJ2-4, with D unresolved. V was cut by 6 bases and J by 8 bases, with 17 bases left in between. CDR3 size: 14 residues. Germline values: CDR1 KGHSH, CDR2 LQKENI. For the CDR3, the DNA is TGTGCCAGCTCGCCCCCCGGGCGGTCGGACATTCAGTACTTC. This codes for CASSPPGRSDIQYF.

A few counts support this clone. The chain's CDR3 is CASSLDWDTEAFF. The CDR3 coding sequence is TGTGCCAGCAGCTTAGATTGGGACACTGAAGCTTTCTTT. The chain couples TRBV11-3 to TRBJ1-1; no definite D call. CDR1 is SGHNT and CDR2 is YENEEA in the germline V gene. V was shortened by 0 bases and J by 3 bases, with 5 bases between the two germline ends. The CDR3 is made up of 13 amino acids.

This chain links TRBV5-4 with TRBJ2-7; perhaps TRBD1 as D (6 bases). The CDR3 extends over 15 amino acids. V dropped 4 bases and J dropped 5 bases, with 19 bases sitting between them. Germline loops: CDR1 SGHNT, CDR2 YYREEE (reference sequence). CDR3: CASSPPNPQGNEQYF. The DNA for the CDR3 is TGTGCCAGCAGCCCACCTAACCCTCAGGGGAACGAGCAGTACTTC.

The genes are TRBV19 and TRBJ1-5; D unclear. V was shortened by 8 bases and J by 5 bases, with 16 bases between the two germline ends. The CDR3 length is 14 residues. Germline V lookup: CDR1 LNHDA, CDR2 SQIVND (reference sequence). The DNA for the CDR3 is TGTGCCAGTGGGTACCTAGCCCCTCATCAGCCCCAGCATTTT. Its protein product is CASGYLAPHQPQHF.

The chain joins TRBV4-2 to TRBJ1-3, with unresolved D. The V gene lost 0 bases and the J gene lost 1 base, with 10 bases spanning the gap. CDR1 and CDR2 (germline): LGHNA, YNFKEQ. The CDR3 runs to 16 residues. The DNA of the CDR3 is TGTGCCAGCAGCCAAGACTCGGGAGGTTCTGGAAACACCATATATTTT. Amino acid sequence: CASSQDSGGSGNTIYF.

V is TRBV28 and J is TRBJ1-4, with D possibly TRBD1 on 5 matching bases. Trimming removed 5 bases at V and 8 bases at J, with 15 bases between. There are 14 residues in the CDR3. Germline lookup yields CDR1 MDHEN and CDR2 SYDVKM. The CDR3 loop is CASSRPDGGEKLFF. DNA for the CDR3: TGTGCCAGCAGTCGCCCCGATGGGGGGGAAAAACTGTTTTTT.

The J gene is TRBJ2-3, the V gene TRBV13; 7 bases map to TRBD2. After removal of 2 bases from V and 2 bases from J, the junction contained 16 bases not matched to a gene. The CDR3 extends over 19 amino acids. Germline assignment: CDR1 PRHDT and CDR2 FYEKMQ (reference sequence). The CDR3 nucleotides read TGTGCCAGCAGCTTACGAATTGGATCGTCTAGCGGCTTCACAGATACGCAGTATTTT. The encoded protein is CASSLRIGSSSGFTDTQYF.

The J gene is TRBJ2-3, the V gene TRBV2; TRBD2 matches at 8 bases. The trim removed 2 bases at V and 6 bases at J, leaving 7 bases unmatched. This CDR3 spans 15 amino acids. The germline V gene has CDR1 SNHLY and CDR2 FYNNEI. The CDR3 spells CASSELGLAFDTQYF. CDR3 DNA: TGTGCCAGCAGTGAATTAGGACTAGCTTTTGATACGCAGTATTTT. The complete variable domain, with remaining parts taken from reference TRBV2 and TRBJ2-3, reads EPEVTQTPSHQVTQMGQEVILRCVPISNHLYFYWYRQILGQKVEFLVSFYNNEISEKSEIFDDQFSVERPDGSNFTLKIRSTKLEDSAMYFCASSELGLAFDTQYFGPGTRLTVL.

The genes are TRBV9 and TRBJ2-5; the D gene is possibly TRBD2 (5 bases). Looked up from germline, CDR1 is SGDLS and CDR2 is YYNGEE. The CDR3 consists of 17 residues. V lost 3 bases and J 1 base, leaving 19 bases between the germline ends. CDR3 in amino acids: CASSAQADIILQETQYF. CDR3 nucleotide sequence: TGTGCCAGCAGCGCCCAAGCGGATATAATACTCCAAGAGACCCAGTACTTC. The full variable domain, completed using reference TRBV9 and TRBJ2-5, is DSGVTQTPKHLITATGQRVTLRCSPRSGDLSVYWYQQSLDQGLQFLIQYYNGEERAKGNILERFSAQQFPDLHSELNLSSLELGDSALYFCASSAQADIILQETQYFGPGTRLLVL.

The chain combines TRBV7-8 with TRBJ1-1; D uncertain. Trimming took off 0 bases at V and 6 bases at J, with 14 bases between the two ends. The CDR3 length is 15 residues. CDR1 is SGHVS and CDR2 is FQNEAQ in the germline V gene. CDR3: CASSLAGVWRAEAFF. In DNA form, the CDR3 reads TGTGCCAGCAGCTTAGCTGGGGTTTGGAGAGCTGAAGCTTTCTTT.

The chain joins TRBV10-3 to TRBJ2-6, with a possible D match to TRBD2 (5 bases). The CDR3 covers 15 residues. V shed 10 bases and J shed 0 bases, with 13 bases lying between them. Germline V gene lookup returns CDR1 ENHRY and CDR2 SYGVKD. CDR3 in amino acids: CATSGPSSGANVLTF. The CDR3 nucleotides read TGTGCCACCAGCGGACCGAGCTCTGGGGCCAACGTCCTGACTTTC.

This chain joins TRBV7-2 and TRBJ2-2; 7 bases align to TRBD2. In germline, CDR1 is SGHTA, CDR2 FQGNSA. This CDR3 spans 15 amino acids. Trimming at V came to 3 bases and at J to 5 bases, leaving 6 bases not matched to a gene. The CDR3 sequence is CASSLVAGMTGELFF. The DNA for the CDR3 is TGTGCCAGCAGCTTGGTAGCGGGCATGACCGGGGAGCTGTTTTTT.

This clone was observed a few times. The chain is built from TRBV28 and TRBJ1-5; D remains ambiguous. Trimming left V 7 bases short and J 0 bases short, with 16 bases between. This CDR3 is built from 16 residues. CDR1 MDHEN and CDR2 SYDVKM come from the germline V gene. The CDR3 sequence: CASNSGGASSNQPQHF. Here the CDR3 DNA reads TGTGCCAGCAACTCCGGAGGTGCCTCTAGCAATCAGCCCCAGCATTTT.

This clone was detected once. The chain uses TRBV7-9 and TRBJ2-1; D possibly corresponds to TRBD2 (6 bases). The CDR3 is made up of 13 amino acids. V lost 2 bases to trimming and J lost 9 bases, with 11 bases between them. Germline CDR1 is SEHNR and CDR2 is FQNEAQ (reference sequence). The CDR3 DNA reads TGTGCCAGCAGCTTAACGACGGAGGGTGAGCAGTTCTTC. This translates into CASSLTTEGEQFF.